This section outlines one TCR beta chain sequence together with its context. What this receptor recognizes is not known. No base quality values were provided; no much bigger clone lies one nucleotide off. The immunoSEQ Assay, a bias-controlled multiplex PCR, was used to amplify TCRbeta CDR3 regions from genomic DNA. In the authors' own workflow: The number of nucleated cells in each sample was estimated from the amplification of reference gene primers within the assay. To quantify the absolute abundance of each unique TCRbeta CDR3 rearrangement, sequence reads were collapsed and filtered. For each sample, productive Simpson clonality was calculated as the square root of Simpson's diversity index across productive rearrangements. TCRdb re-hosts the immuneACCESS table, in-frame sequences only. Its copies lack some clones; in the studies checked, an unresolved V gene accounts for under half of them, and the cause for the rest is not known. D and trimming were read from the DNA, whereas the V and J calls and clone size are those reported in that table. This sample holds around 99,000 clones; around 89% were observed only once. 6.8% of the sample rests with the top ten.

This specimen belongs to a study of blood T cell repertoires in COVID-19 (TCRdb year 2020). Background for the entire study: Samples from collaborators originated in the United States, Italy and Spain and spanned both the acute and convalescent phases of COVID-19. The material from the prospective study consisted of cDNA or gDNA derived from T cells, B-cell-depleted T cells, or PBMCs. Deeply sampled blood TCRbeta repertoires from subjects exposed to, actively infected with, or recovered from COVID-19 were included in the dataset. A freely available public database, intended as a resource for researchers studying the immune response to SARS-CoV-2, is where the repertoires were released. Samples came from the ongoing ImmuneRACE study (first 160 participants) plus 1,254 subjects from 6 global collaborators. The sample metadata nearly always contained a de-identified subject ID, COVID-19 status, age in years and sex. Where available, HLA class I and class II types were obtained from metadata supplied by the sample provider rather than from assay-based typing.

The investigation overall reported the following: Clinical and demographic metadata were provided uncurated, with the amount varying by source and participant.

Whole blood was collected in K2EDTA tubes by collaborating institutions according to the institutions' own protocols. For TCRbeta analysis, collaborators shipped samples in one of three forms: frozen whole blood, isolated PBMCs, or DNA extracted from either of those sample types. Sequences KGHSH (CDR1) and LQKENI (CDR2) are obtained from the germline V gene. Reading from cysteine to phenylalanine, the CDR3 counts 13 amino acids. Only CDR3 DNA remains: 39 bases, in frame from the first base. At the junction V is shortened by 6 bases and J by 3 bases, with 11 bases in between. This clonotype originated in a man in his forties or fifties with active or convalescent COVID-19. The sequenced sample consisted of peripheral blood. The V gene is TRBV18 and the J gene is TRBJ1-1, with no confident D gene call. The CDR3 loop reads CASSSTGYTEAFF. The base sequence is TGTGCCAGCTCCTCGACGGGGTACACTGAAGCTTTCTTT.